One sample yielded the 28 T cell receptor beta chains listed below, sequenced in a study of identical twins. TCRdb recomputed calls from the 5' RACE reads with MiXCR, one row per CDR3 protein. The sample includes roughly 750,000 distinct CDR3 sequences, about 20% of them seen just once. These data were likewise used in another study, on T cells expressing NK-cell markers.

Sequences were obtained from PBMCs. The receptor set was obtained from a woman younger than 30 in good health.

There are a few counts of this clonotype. As DNA, the CDR3 is TGTGCCAGCAGTTACTCGCGAGGGACTCAGCCCCAGCATTTT. It specifies CASSYSRGTQPQHF. The chain combines TRBV6-5 with TRBJ1-5, with D possibly matching TRBD1 (5 bases). Per germline, CDR1 MNHEY and CDR2 SVGAGI. The CDR3 has 14 amino acids. V was cut by 0 bases and J by 6 bases, with 9 bases left in between.

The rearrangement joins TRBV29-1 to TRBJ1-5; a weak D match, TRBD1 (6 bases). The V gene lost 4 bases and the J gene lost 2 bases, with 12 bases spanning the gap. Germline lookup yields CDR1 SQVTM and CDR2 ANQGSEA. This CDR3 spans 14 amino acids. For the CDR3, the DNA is TGCAGCGTTGCTTGGGGGGCCGGCAATCAGCCCCAGCATTTT. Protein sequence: CSVAWGAGNQPQHF. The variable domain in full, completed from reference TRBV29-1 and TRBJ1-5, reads SAVISQKPSRDICQRGTSLTIQCQVDSQVTMMFWYRQQPGQSLTLIATANQGSEATYESGFVIDKFPISRPNLTFSTLTVSNMSPEDSSIYLCSVAWGAGNQPQHFGDGTRLSIL.

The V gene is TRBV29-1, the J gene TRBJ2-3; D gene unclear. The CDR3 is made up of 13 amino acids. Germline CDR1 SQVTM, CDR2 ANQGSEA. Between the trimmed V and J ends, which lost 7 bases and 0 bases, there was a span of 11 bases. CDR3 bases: TGCAGCGGATCACTGGTTAGCACAGATACGCAGTATTTT. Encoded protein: CSGSLVSTDTQYF.

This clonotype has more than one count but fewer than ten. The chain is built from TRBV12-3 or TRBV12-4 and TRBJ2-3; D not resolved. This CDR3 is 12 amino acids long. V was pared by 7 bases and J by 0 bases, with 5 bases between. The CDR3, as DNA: TGTGCCAGCAACCCCAGCACAGATACGCAGTATTTT. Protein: CASNPSTDTQYF.

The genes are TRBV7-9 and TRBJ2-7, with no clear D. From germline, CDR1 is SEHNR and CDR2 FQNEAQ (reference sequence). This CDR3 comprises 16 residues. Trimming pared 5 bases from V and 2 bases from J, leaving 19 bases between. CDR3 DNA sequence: TGTGCCAGCAGCCCGCCGGATTCTCACTCTCCCTACGAGCAGTACTTC. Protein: CASSPPDSHSPYEQYF.

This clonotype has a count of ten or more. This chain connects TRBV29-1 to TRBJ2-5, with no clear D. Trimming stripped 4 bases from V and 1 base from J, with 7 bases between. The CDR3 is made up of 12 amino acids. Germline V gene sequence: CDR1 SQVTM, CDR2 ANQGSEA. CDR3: CSVGPVQETQYF. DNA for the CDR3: TGCAGCGTTGGTCCAGTCCAAGAGACCCAGTACTTC.

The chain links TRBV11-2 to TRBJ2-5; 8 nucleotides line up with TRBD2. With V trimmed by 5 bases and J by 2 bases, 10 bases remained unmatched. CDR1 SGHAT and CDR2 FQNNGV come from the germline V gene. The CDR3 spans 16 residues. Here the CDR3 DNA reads TGTGCCAGCAGCGCGATGAAGCGGGGGCCTCAAGAGACCCAGTACTTC. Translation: CASSAMKRGPQETQYF.

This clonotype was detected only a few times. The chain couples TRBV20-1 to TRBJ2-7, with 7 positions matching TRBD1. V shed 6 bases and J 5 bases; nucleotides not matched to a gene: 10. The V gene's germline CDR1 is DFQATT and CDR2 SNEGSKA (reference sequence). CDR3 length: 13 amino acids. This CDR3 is CSAPSAGGHEQYF. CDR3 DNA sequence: TGCAGTGCCCCCTCGGCAGGGGGACACGAGCAGTACTTC.

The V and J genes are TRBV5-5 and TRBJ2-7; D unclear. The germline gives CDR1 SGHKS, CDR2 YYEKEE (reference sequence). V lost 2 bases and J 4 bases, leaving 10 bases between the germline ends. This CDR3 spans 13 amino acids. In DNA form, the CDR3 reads TGTGCCAGCAGCTTTTTGGGCCCTTACGAGCAGTACTTC. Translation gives CASSFLGPYEQYF.

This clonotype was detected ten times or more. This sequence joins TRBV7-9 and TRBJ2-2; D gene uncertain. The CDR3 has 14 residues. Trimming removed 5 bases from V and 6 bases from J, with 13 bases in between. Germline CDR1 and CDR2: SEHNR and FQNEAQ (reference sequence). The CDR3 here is CASSQYLGAGELFF. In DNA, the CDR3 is TGTGCCAGCAGCCAATACCTCGGTGCCGGGGAGCTGTTTTTT.

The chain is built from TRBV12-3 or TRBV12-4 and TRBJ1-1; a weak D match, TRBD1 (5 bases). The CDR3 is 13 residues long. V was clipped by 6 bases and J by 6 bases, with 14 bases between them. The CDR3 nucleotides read TGTGCCAGCAGCGCCCCGGGGCAGGCTGAAGCTTTCTTT. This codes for CASSAPGQAEAFF.

CDR3 in DNA: TGCAGCGTTGAGGATCAGGACGGCTACGAGCAGTACTTC. Its protein is CSVEDQDGYEQYF. The chain uses TRBV29-1 and TRBJ2-7; D unresolved. Germline CDR1 reads SQVTM; CDR2 reads ANQGSEA. Deletions cut 3 bases from V and 3 bases from J, with 12 bases between. CDR3 size: 13 residues.

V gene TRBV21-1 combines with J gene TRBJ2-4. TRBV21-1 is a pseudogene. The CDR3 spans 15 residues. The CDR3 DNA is TGTGCCAGCAGCATAGCGGGAACTGCCAAAAACATTCAGTACTTC. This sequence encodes CASSIAGTAKNIQYF.

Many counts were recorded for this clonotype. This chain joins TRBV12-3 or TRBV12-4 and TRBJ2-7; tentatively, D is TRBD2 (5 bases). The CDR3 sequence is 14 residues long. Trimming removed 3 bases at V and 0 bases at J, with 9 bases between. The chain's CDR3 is CASSFERISYEQYF. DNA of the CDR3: TGTGCCAGCAGTTTTGAGCGGATCTCCTACGAGCAGTACTTC.

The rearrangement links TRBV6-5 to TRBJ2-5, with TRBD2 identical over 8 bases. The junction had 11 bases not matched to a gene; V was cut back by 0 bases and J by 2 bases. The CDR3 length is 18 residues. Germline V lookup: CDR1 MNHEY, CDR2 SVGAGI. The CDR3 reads CASSYSFGRGRGQETQYF. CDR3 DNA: TGTGCCAGCAGTTACTCTTTCGGGAGGGGAAGGGGACAAGAGACCCAGTACTTC.

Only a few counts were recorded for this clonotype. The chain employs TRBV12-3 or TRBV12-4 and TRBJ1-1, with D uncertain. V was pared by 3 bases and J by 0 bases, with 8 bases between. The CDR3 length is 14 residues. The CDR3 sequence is CASSFGPMNTEAFF. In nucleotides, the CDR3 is TGTGCCAGCAGTTTCGGGCCCATGAACACTGAAGCTTTCTTT.

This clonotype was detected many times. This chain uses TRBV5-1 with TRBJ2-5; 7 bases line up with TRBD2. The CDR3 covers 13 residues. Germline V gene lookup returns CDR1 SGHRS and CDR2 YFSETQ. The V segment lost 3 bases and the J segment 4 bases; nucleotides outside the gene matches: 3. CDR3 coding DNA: TGCGCCAGCAGCTGGGACTATAGAGAGACCCAGTACTTC. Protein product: CASSWDYRETQYF.

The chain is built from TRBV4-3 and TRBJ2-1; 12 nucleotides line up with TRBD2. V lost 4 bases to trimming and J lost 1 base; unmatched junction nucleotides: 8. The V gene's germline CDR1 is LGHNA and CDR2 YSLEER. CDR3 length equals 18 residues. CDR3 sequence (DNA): TGCGCCAGCAGCCCGGAGACTAGCGGGAGTAGATCCTACAATGAGCAGTTCTTC. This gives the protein CASSPETSGSRSYNEQFF.

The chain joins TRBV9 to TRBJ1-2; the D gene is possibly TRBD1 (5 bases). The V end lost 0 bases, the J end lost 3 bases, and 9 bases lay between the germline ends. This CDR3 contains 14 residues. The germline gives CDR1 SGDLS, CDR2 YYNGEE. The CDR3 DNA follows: TGTGCCAGCAGCGTAGGCGGCAGGGACTATGGCTACACCTTC. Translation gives CASSVGGRDYGYTF.

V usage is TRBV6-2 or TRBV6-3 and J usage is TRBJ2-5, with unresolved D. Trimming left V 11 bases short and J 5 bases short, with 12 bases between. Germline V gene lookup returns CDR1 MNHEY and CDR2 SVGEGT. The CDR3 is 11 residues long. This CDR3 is CARPRSETQYF. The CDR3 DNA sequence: TGTGCCCGCCCCCGAAGTGAGACCCAGTACTTC.

The CDR3 region is CATSRNPLAPLDTQYF. The CDR3 coding sequence is TGTGCCACCAGCAGAAACCCTCTAGCGCCCTTGGATACGCAGTATTTT. This rearrangement joins TRBV15 to TRBJ2-3; perhaps TRBD2 as D (6 bases). The CDR3 runs 16 residues. Germline lookup yields CDR1 LNHNV and CDR2 YYDKDF (reference sequence). V shed 2 bases and J shed 6 bases, with 18 bases lying between them.

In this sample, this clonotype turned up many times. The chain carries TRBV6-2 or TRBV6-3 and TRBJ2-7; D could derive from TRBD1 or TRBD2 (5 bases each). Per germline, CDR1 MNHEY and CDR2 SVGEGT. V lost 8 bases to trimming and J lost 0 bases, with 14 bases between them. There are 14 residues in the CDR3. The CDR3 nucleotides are TGTGCCAGCCGCCGGGACCTCAGCTCCTACGAGCAGTACTTC. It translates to CASRRDLSSYEQYF.

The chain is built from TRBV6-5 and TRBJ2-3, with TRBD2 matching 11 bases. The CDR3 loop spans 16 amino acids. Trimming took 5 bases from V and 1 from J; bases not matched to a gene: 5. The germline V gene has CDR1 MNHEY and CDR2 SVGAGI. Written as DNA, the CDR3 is TGTGCCAGCAGTACCCCGACTAGCGGGGGCACAGATACGCAGTATTTT. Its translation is CASSTPTSGGTDTQYF.

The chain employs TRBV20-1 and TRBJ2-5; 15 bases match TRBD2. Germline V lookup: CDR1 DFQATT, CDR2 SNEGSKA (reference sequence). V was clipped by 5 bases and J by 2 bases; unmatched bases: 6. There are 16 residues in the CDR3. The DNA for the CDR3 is TGCAGTGCTCCCGGACTAGCGGGGGGGGGGCAAGAGACCCAGTACTTC. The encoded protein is CSAPGLAGGGQETQYF.

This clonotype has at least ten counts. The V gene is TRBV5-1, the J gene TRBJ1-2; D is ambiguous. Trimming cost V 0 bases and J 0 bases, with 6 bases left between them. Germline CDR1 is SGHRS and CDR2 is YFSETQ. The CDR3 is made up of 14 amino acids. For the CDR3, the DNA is TGCGCCAGCAGCTTGGGGCCCTCTAACTATGGCTACACCTTC. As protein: CASSLGPSNYGYTF.

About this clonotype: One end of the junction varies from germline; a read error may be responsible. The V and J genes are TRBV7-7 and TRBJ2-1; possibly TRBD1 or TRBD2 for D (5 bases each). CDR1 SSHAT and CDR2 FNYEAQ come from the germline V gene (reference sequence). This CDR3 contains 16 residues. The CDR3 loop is CASSLALGGSYNEQFF. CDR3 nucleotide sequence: TGTGCTAGCAGCTTAGCACTTGGGGGATCCTACAATGAGCAGTTCTTC.

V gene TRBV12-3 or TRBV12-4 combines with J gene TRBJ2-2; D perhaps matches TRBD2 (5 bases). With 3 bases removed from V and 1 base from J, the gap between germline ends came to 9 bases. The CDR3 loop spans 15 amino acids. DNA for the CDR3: TGTGCCAGCAGTTTCCGACGGGGGAACACCGGGGAGCTGTTTTTT. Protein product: CASSFRRGNTGELFF.

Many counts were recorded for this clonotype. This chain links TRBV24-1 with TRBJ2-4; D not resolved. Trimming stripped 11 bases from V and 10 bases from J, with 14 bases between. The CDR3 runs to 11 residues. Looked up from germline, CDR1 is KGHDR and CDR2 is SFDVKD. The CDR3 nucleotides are TGTGCCAACCCTGGCGGCTGGATTCAGTACTTC. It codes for CANPGGWIQYF.